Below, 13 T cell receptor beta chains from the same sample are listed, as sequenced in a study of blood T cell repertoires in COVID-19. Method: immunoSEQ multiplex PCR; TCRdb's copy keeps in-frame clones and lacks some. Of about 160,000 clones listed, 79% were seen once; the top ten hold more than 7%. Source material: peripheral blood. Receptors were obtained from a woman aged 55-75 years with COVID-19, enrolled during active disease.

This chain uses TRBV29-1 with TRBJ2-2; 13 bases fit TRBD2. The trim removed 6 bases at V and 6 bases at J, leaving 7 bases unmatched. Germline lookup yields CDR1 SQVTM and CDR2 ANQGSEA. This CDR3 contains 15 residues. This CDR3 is CSVSTSGGAPGELFF. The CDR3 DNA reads TGCAGCGTGTCCACTAGCGGGGGGGCCCCCGGGGAGCTGTTTTTT.

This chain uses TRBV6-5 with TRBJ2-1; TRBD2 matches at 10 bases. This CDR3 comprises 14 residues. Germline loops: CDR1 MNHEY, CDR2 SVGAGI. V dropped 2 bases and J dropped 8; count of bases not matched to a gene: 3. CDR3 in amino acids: CASSYRLAGDEQFF. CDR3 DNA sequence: TGTGCCAGCAGTTACAGGCTAGCGGGAGATGAGCAGTTCTTC.

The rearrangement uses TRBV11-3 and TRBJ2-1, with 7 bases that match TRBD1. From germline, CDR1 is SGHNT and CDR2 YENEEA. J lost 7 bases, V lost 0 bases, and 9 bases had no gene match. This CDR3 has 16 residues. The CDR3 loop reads CASSLDSLTGMNEQFF. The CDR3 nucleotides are TGTGCCAGCAGCTTAGATTCGTTGACAGGGATGAATGAGCAGTTCTTC.

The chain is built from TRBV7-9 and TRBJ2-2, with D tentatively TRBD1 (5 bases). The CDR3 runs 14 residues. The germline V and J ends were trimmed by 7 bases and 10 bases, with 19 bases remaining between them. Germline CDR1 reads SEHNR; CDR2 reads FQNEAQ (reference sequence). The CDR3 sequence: CASTKGYQAEELFF. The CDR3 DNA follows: TGTGCCAGCACTAAGGGGTATCAAGCTGAGGAGCTGTTTTTT. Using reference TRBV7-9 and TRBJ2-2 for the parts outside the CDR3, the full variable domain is DTGVSQNPRHKITKRGQNVTFRCDPISEHNRLYWYRQTLGQGPEFLTYFQNEAQLEKSRLLSDRFSAERPKGSFSTLEIQRTEQGDSAMYLCASTKGYQAEELFFGEGSRLTVL.

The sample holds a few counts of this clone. The CDR3 DNA reads TGTGCCAGCACGGACAGTGGGAATCAGCCCCAGCATTTT. Translating gives CASTDSGNQPQHF. This chain joins TRBV28 and TRBJ1-5, with D perhaps TRBD1 (6 bases). This CDR3 has 13 amino acids. Germline loops: CDR1 MDHEN, CDR2 SYDVKM. The V end lost 7 bases, the J end lost 4 bases, and 11 bases lay between the germline ends.

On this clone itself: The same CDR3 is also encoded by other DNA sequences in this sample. The CDR3 region has the DNA TGCAGCGCCCGGACAGGGGGGAACAATGAGCAGTTCTTC. Translated, it gives CSARTGGNNEQFF. The gene calls are TRBV29-1 and TRBJ2-1, with 10 bases lining up with TRBD1. V lost 7 bases, J lost 5 bases, and 5 bases stayed unmatched. The CDR3 sequence is 13 residues long. From germline, CDR1 is SQVTM and CDR2 ANQGSEA.

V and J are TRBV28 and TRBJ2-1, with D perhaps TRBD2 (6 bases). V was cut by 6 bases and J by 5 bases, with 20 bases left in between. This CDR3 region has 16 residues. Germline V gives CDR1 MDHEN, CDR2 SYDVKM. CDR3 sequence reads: CASSPSDTTSHNEQFF. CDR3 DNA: TGTGCCAGCAGCCCCAGTGACACAACTAGCCACAATGAGCAGTTCTTC.

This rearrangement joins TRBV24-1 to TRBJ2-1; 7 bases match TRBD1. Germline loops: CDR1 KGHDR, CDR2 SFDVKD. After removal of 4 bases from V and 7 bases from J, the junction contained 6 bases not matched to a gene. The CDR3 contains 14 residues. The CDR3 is CATSDHDRANEQFF. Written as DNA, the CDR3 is TGTGCCACCAGTGACCACGACAGGGCAAATGAGCAGTTCTTC.

DNA for the CDR3: TGTGTTGCCCGGGACAGGGGGTCCGTGAACACTGAAGCTTTCTTT. Translation gives CVARDRGSVNTEAFF. The chain uses TRBV28 and TRBJ1-1; 11 bases align to TRBD1. The CDR3 is 15 amino acids. Germline V gives CDR1 MDHEN, CDR2 SYDVKM.

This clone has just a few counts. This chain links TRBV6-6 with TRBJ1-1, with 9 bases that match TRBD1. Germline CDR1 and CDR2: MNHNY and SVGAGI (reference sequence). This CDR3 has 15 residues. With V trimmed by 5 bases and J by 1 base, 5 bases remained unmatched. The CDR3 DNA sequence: TGTGCCAGCAGTAAGGGACAGGGAGCGAACACTGAAGCTTTCTTT. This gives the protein CASSKGQGANTEAFF.

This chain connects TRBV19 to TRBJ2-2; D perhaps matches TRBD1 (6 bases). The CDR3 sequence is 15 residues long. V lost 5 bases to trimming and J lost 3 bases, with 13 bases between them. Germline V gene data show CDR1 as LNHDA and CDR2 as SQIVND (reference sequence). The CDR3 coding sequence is TGTGCCAGTAGTGCTGGACAGAGTTACACCGGGGAGCTGTTTTTT. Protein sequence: CASSAGQSYTGELFF.

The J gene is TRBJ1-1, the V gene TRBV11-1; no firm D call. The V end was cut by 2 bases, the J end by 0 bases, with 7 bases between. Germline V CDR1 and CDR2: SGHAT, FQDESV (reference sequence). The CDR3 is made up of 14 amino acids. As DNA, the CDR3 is TGTGCCAGCAGCTTACCTATCATGAACACTGAAGCTTTCTTT. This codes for CASSLPIMNTEAFF. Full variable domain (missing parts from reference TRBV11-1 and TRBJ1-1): EAEVAQSPRYKITEKSQAVAFWCDPISGHATLYWYRQILGQGPELLVQFQDESVVDDSQLPKDRFSAERLKGVDSTLKIQPAELGDSAMYLCASSLPIMNTEAFFGQGTRLTVV.

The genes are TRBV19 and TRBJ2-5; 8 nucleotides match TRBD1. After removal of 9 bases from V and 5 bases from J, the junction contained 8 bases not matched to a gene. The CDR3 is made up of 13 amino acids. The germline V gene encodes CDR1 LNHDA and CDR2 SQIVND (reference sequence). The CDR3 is CASSLDRVETQYF. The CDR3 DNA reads TGTGCCAGCTCGTTGGACAGGGTGGAGACCCAGTACTTC.